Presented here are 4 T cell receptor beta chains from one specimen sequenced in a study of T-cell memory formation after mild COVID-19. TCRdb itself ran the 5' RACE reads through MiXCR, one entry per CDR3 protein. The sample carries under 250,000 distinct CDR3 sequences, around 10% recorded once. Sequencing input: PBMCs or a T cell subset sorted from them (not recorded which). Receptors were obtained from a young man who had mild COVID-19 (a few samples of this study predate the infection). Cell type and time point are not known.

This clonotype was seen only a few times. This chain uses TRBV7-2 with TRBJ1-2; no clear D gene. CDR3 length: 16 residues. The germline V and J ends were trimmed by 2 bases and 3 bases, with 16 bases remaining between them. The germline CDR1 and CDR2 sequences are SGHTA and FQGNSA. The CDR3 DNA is TGTGCCAGCAGCTTAAAACCCCCCAGAGTAGACTATGGCTACACCTTC. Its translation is CASSLKPPRVDYGYTF.

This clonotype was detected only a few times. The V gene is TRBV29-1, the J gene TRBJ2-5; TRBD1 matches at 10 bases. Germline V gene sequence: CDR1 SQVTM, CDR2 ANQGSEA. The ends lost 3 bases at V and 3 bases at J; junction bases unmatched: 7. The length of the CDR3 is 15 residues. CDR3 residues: CSVEPEGTGEETQYF. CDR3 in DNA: TGCAGCGTTGAGCCTGAAGGGACAGGGGAAGAGACCCAGTACTTC.

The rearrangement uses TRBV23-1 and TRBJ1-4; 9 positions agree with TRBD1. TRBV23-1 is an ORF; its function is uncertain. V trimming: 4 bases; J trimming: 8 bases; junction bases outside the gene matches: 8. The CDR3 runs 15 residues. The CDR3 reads CASSPPGQGREKLFF. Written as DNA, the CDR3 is TGCGCCAGCAGTCCTCCGGGACAGGGTCGGGAAAAACTGTTTTTT.

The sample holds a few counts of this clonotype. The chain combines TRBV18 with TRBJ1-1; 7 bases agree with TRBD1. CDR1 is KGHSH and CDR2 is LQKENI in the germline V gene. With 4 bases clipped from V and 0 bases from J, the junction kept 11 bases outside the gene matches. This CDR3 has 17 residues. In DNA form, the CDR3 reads TGTGCCAGCTCACTCGAGACAGGGCTAGATATGAACACTGAAGCTTTCTTT. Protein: CASSLETGLDMNTEAFF.